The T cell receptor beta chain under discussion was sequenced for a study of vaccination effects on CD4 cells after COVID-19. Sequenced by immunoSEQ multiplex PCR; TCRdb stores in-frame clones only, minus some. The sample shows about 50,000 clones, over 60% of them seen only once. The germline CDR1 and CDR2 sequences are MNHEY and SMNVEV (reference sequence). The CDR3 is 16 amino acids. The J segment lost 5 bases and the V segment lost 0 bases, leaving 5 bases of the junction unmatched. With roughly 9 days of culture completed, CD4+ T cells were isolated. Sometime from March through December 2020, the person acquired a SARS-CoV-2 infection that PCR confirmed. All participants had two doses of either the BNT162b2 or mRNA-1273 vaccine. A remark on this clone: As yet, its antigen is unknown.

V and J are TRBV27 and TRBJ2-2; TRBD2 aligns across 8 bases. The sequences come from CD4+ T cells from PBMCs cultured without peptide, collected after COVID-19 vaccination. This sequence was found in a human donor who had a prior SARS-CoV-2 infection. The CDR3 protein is CASSLSAGGWTGELFF. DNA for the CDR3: TGTGCCAGCAGTTTATCTGCGGGAGGATGGACCGGGGAGCTGTTTTTT.